One sample yielded the 16 T cell receptor beta chains listed below, sequenced in a study of blood T cell repertoires in COVID-19. Clones were read by immunoSEQ multiplex PCR, and TCRdb kept only the in-frame ones, dropping some. This repertoire shows some 64,000 clones, approximately 91% found once; its top ten account for 3.9%. Material for sequencing was peripheral blood. The receptors shown here come from a man in his sixties or seventies with acute or convalescent COVID-19.

The V call is TRBV6-6, the J call TRBJ1-1; tentatively, D is TRBD1 (6 bases). This CDR3 has 15 residues. Deletions cut 4 bases from V and 4 bases from J, with 16 bases between. Germline CDR1 and CDR2: MNHNY and SVGAGI (reference sequence). The CDR3 bases are TGTGCCAGCAGTTCAGGGCGGGGGCGCAGCACTGAAGCTTTCTTT. Translated: CASSSGRGRSTEAFF.

The chain links TRBV12-3 or TRBV12-4 to TRBJ2-5, with 7 bases aligning to TRBD1. V lost 6 bases and J lost 9; bases outside the gene matches: 10. The CDR3 extends over 13 amino acids. The CDR3 loop reads CASRTRDSTPQYF. The CDR3 region has the DNA TGTGCCAGCAGGACCCGGGACAGCACGCCCCAGTACTTC.

V gene TRBV18 combines with J gene TRBJ2-2; possibly TRBD1 for D (6 bases). The V gene lost 5 bases and the J gene lost 0 bases, with 10 bases spanning the gap. The CDR3 is made up of 15 amino acids. Germline-derived CDR1 and CDR2 are KGHSH and LQKENI. CDR3: CASSSDSANTGELFF. The CDR3, as DNA: TGTGCCAGCTCATCGGACAGCGCGAACACCGGGGAGCTGTTTTTT.

The chain is built from TRBV4-1 and TRBJ2-5; D gene uncertain. In germline, CDR1 is MGHRA, CDR2 YSYEKL. The length of the CDR3 is 13 residues. V shed 4 bases and J shed 4 bases, with 10 bases lying between them. CDR3 sequence: CASSPIPGETQYF. In DNA form, the CDR3 reads TGCGCCAGCAGCCCGATTCCGGGAGAGACCCAGTACTTC.

In the case of this clone: Other DNA sequences in this sample translate to the same CDR3. The CDR3 loop reads CASSFTGGTDTQYF. CDR3 in DNA: TGCGCCAGCAGCTTTACAGGAGGCACAGATACGCAGTATTTT. The chain uses TRBV5-1 and TRBJ2-3, with a possible D match to TRBD1 (5 bases). Germline V CDR1 and CDR2: SGHRS, YFSETQ. Trimming shortened V by 2 bases and J by 1 base, and 8 bases separated the two germline ends. CDR3 length equals 14 residues.

The gene calls are TRBV12-5 and TRBJ2-7, with D possibly matching TRBD2 (5 bases). This CDR3 region has 13 residues. V lost 6 bases and J 4 bases, leaving 13 bases between the germline ends. The germline gives CDR1 LGHNT, CDR2 FRNRAP. This CDR3 is CASGPTPGYEQYF. CDR3 bases: TGTGCTAGTGGCCCCACCCCGGGGTACGAGCAGTACTTC.

This chain joins TRBV5-4 and TRBJ2-7, with TRBD2 matching over 8 bases. The germline V gene has CDR1 SGHNT and CDR2 YYREEE (reference sequence). With 4 bases clipped from V and 0 bases from J, the junction kept 3 bases outside the gene matches. The CDR3 has 14 residues. CDR3 DNA sequence: TGTGCCAGCAGCCCGGGACTAGTCTCCTACGAGCAGTACTTC. Encoded protein: CASSPGLVSYEQYF.

The DNA for the CDR3 is TGTGCCAGTAGTATAGCGCCACCACGGCTCTTTGCAGGGGGCTTGAACACTGAAGCTTTCTTT. Amino acids: CASSIAPPRLFAGGLNTEAFF. J is TRBJ1-1 and V is TRBV19; 8 bases line up with TRBD1. The CDR3 is 21 amino acids. The germline gives CDR1 LNHDA, CDR2 SQIVND (reference sequence). V lost 1 base, J lost 0 bases, and 19 bases stayed unmatched.

The V gene is TRBV4-3, the J gene TRBJ1-4; D is unresolved. Germline values: CDR1 LGHNA, CDR2 YSLEER. The CDR3 contains 16 residues. V shed 0 bases and J shed 7 bases, with 15 bases lying between them. The CDR3 nucleotides read TGCGCCAGCAGCCAAGACGGGTCTGGGTTGGCTGAAAAACTGTTTTTT. Amino acid sequence: CASSQDGSGLAEKLFF.

The gene calls are TRBV6-2 or TRBV6-3 and TRBJ2-1; D uncertain. Germline V CDR1 and CDR2: MNHEY, SVGEGT. The CDR3 spans 11 residues. Trimming pared 0 bases from V and 13 bases from J, leaving 7 bases between. CDR3 sequence reads: CASSYSSRQFF. In DNA form, the CDR3 reads TGTGCCAGCAGTTACTCTAGTCGTCAGTTCTTC.

This chain joins TRBV7-2 and TRBJ2-5; 8 bases fit TRBD2. The V gene end was trimmed by 5 bases and the J gene end by 4 bases; junction bases not matched to a gene: 3. The germline V gene encodes CDR1 SGHTA and CDR2 FQGNSA. The CDR3 runs 13 residues. CDR3 nucleotide sequence: TGTGCCAGCAGCGGAGCGGGGGTAGAGACCCAGTACTTC. This sequence encodes CASSGAGVETQYF.

The CDR3, as DNA: TGTGCCAGCAGCCGATACTCAAACAGGGTATGGACGTATGGCTACACCTTC. It yields the protein CASSRYSNRVWTYGYTF. The chain couples TRBV7-9 to TRBJ1-2; D might be TRBD1 (6 bases). The CDR3 is 17 residues long. V lost 5 bases and J 5 bases, leaving 24 bases between the germline ends. Germline assignment: CDR1 SEHNR and CDR2 FQNEAQ (reference sequence).

J is TRBJ1-2 and V is TRBV9, with 9 positions matching TRBD1. Germline assignment: CDR1 SGDLS and CDR2 YYNGEE. The CDR3 contains 16 residues. V was pared by 0 bases and J by 2 bases, with 5 bases of the junction left unmatched. In nucleotides, the CDR3 is TGTGCCAGCAGCGTAGCTGAGACAGGGGGAAACTATGGCTACACCTTC. It is translated as CASSVAETGGNYGYTF. Looking up the rest from reference TRBV9 and TRBJ1-2 gives the full variable domain: DSGVTQTPKHLITATGQRVTLRCSPRSGDLSVYWYQQSLDQGLQFLIQYYNGEERAKGNILERFSAQQFPDLHSELNLSSLELGDSALYFCASSVAETGGNYGYTFGSGTRLTVV.

This chain joins TRBV6-7 and TRBJ2-7, with TRBD1 identical over 10 bases. TRBV6-7 is identified as an open reading frame with a role that is uncertain. V gave up 2 bases and J gave up 2 bases; unmatched junction bases: 3. This CDR3 is built from 15 residues. The CDR3 nucleotides are TGTGCCAGCAGTTACCTAGGGACAGGGGCCTACGAGCAGTACTTC. Translation: CASSYLGTGAYEQYF.

The chain uses TRBV2 and TRBJ2-5, with 10 bases fitting TRBD2. The CDR3 has 15 amino acids. V lost 6 bases to trimming and J lost 2 bases; unmatched junction nucleotides: 6. CDR1 SNHLY and CDR2 FYNNEI come from the germline V gene. In nucleotides, the CDR3 is TGTGCCAGCAGGCGCCGAGCGGGGGGGCAAGAGACCCAGTACTTC. This gives the protein CASRRRAGGQETQYF.

The V gene is TRBV5-1, the J gene TRBJ1-1; D is perhaps TRBD1 (5 bases). V was cut by 8 bases and J by 3 bases, with 14 bases left in between. The germline V gene has CDR1 SGHRS and CDR2 YFSETQ. This CDR3 has 13 amino acids. CDR3: CASGSGTYTEAFF. For the CDR3, the DNA is TGCGCCAGTGGGTCAGGGACTTACACTGAAGCTTTCTTT.